This T cell receptor (beta chain) emerged from a study of blood T cell repertoires in COVID-19. Looking at the study overall: PBMCs, B-cell-depleted T cells, or T cells were the source of the cDNA or gDNA that made up the material.

J gave up 5 bases and V 5 bases, and 6 bases lay outside the gene matches. The germline V gene has CDR1 WNHNN and CDR2 SYGVQD (reference sequence). The length of the CDR3 is 16 residues. Authors' analysis steps: Researchers report that nucleated cell counts were estimated from reference gene primer amplification. Sequencing used immunoSEQ multiplex PCR; TCRdb keeps in-frame clones, though not all of them. The DNA was the basis for D and trimming; V, J and clone size are from that table. Of approximately 260,000 clones listed, under 90% are singletons. The sequence was collected from a human donor in a cohort sampled during active COVID-19. The rearrangement links TRBV10-1 to TRBJ2-1; 13 positions match TRBD2. Material: peripheral blood. In DNA form, the CDR3 reads TGCGCCAGCAGTACTAGCGGGAGGGGAACCCACAATGAGCAGTTCTTC. It translates to CASSTSGRGTHNEQFF.